Below, one T cell receptor (beta chain) is given with its context. The table came from immunoSEQ multiplex PCR; TCRdb's copy has only in-frame clones and leaves some out. This table has under 200,000 clones, about 83% appearing once. The data originate from a study of blood T cell repertoires in COVID-19. The source is a man aged 18 to 29 with active or convalescent COVID-19. The material sequenced was peripheral blood.

CDR3 DNA: TGTGCCAGCAGCGCCGGCGGGGGAGGGGAGAACACTGAAGCTTTCTTT. Translated: CASSAGGGGENTEAFF. The chain couples TRBV11-2 to TRBJ1-1; tentative D call: TRBD1 (5 bases). CDR1 SGHAT and CDR2 FQNNGV come from the germline V gene. The length of the CDR3 is 16 residues. With 5 bases removed from V and 1 base from J, the gap between germline ends came to 17 bases.